This T cell receptor (beta chain) came from a study of radiation and T cells in renal cell carcinoma. The treatment: treatment-naive control, cytoreductive nephrectomy. The tumor was a clear cell renal cell carcinoma. The CDR3 sequence is 15 residues long. V lost 6 bases, J lost 4 bases, and 18 bases lay in between. CDR1 LNHDA and CDR2 SQIVND come from the germline V gene (reference sequence). Note on this clone: Its target is not known.

Using immunoSEQ multiplex PCR, the repertoire was profiled, and TCRdb retains in-frame clones only, with some absent. This sample has some 16,000 clones; 58% occur once, and the top ten carry roughly 10%. Study-wide results and limits: Irradiated tumors held more dominant CDR3 motifs than control tumors. Compared with controls, irradiated tumors showed greater TCR clonality.

The rearrangement uses TRBV19 and TRBJ1-1; a weak D match, TRBD1 (6 bases). Source: tumor tissue, taken from a patient whose treatment was nephrectomy without radiotherapy. The sequence came from a man aged 40-49 years with renal cell carcinoma. CDR3 sequence: CASSGGTARGTEAFF. The CDR3 DNA is TGTGCCAGTAGCGGGGGCACCGCACGGGGCACTGAAGCTTTCTTT.